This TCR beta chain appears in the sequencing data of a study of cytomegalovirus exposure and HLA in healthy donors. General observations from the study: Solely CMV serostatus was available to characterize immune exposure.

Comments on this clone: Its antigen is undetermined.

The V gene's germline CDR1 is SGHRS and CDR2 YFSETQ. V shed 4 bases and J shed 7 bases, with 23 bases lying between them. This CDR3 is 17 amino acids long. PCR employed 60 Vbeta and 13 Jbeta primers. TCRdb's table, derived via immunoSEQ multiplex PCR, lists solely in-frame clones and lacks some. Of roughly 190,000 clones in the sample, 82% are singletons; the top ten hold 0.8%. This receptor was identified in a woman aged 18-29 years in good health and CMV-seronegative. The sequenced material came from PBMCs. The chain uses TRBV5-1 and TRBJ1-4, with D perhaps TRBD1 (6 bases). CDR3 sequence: CASSLTGQQRGGEKLFF. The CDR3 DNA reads TGCGCCAGCAGCCTTACGGGACAACAAAGGGGTGGTGAAAAACTGTTTTTT. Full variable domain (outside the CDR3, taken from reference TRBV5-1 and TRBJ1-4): KAGVTQTPRYLIKTRGQQVTLSCSPISGHRSVSWYQQTPGQGLQFLFEYFSETQRNKGNFPGRFSGRQFSNSRSEMNVSTLELGDSALYLCASSLTGQQRGGEKLFFGSGTQLSVL.